The clone carrying this T cell receptor (beta chain) was detected a few times. What it binds is unknown. This entry comes from a study of T cells after yellow fever vaccination. Study-level results: Contamination by abundant bulk-population clonotypes could be present in FACS-sorted repertoires. A weaker but faster secondary response was observed, peaking on day 5 versus 15.

TCRdb re-analysed the 5' RACE reads in MiXCR, keeping a single row per CDR3 protein. The table records about 330,000 distinct CDR3 sequences, over 4% of them present only once. Trimming removed 4 bases from V and 10 bases from J, with 19 bases in between. This CDR3 has 15 residues. CDR1 and CDR2 from the germline V gene are SEHNR and FQNEAQ (reference sequence). This TCR was recovered from a man aged 18 to 30 who received the YFV17D yellow fever vaccine. This rearrangement joins TRBV7-9 to TRBJ1-4; D is possibly TRBD1 (5 bases). Sequenced here: PBMCs, sampled 5 days after the yellow fever booster vaccination. The DNA of the CDR3 is TGTGCCAGCAGCTCCAGACGGGGGAGGGAAGGAAAACTGTTTTTT. As protein: CASSSRRGREGKLFF.